This TCR beta chain originates from a study of T-cell reconstitution after alpha-beta-depleted transplantation in children. Broader study findings: Several hundred rapidly expanded clones from non-depleted graft cells reportedly supplied alpha-beta T cells about two months post-transplant. Newly made T cells mostly supplied T-cell counts and diversity one year after transplant. The study traced high day-60 TCRbeta diversity in some patients to surviving recipient T cells and thymic progenitors.

Turning to this clonotype: Its antigen is currently unknown.

A library of TCRbeta sequences, prepared with unique molecular identifiers, was generated. TCRdb processed the PCR reads anew with MiXCR; each CDR3 protein has one entry. The sample records under 250,000 distinct CDR3 sequences, 24% being singletons. The receptor's source is a female patient aged 2 to 10 who had a stem cell transplant for congenital amegakaryocytic thrombocytopenia, so the T cells may come from the graft donor. The specimen was PBMCs, mostly from graft donor cells, collected 360 days after TCRalphabeta/CD19-depleted stem cell transplant.

The CDR3 is CAWSVTGNSGNTIYF. Here the CDR3 DNA reads TGTGCCTGGAGTGTTACTGGAAACTCTGGAAACACCATATATTTT. The chain has TRBV30 and TRBJ1-3, with no clear D. V lost 0 bases and J lost 0, with 9 bases in between. The CDR3 spans 15 residues. Per germline, CDR1 GTSNPN and CDR2 SVGIG (reference sequence).